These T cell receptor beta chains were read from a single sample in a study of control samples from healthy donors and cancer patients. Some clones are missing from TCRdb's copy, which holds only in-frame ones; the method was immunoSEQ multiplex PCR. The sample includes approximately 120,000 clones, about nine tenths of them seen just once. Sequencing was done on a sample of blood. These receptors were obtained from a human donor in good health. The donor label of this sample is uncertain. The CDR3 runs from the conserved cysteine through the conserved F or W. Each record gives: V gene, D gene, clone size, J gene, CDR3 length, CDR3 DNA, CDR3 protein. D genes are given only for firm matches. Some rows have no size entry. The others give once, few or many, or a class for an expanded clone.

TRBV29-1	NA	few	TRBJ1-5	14	TGCAGCGTTGAAAGGCGCTATAGCAATCAGCCCCAGCATTTT	CSVERRYSNQPQHF
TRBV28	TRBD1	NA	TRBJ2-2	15	TGTGCCAGCAGCCTATATACAGGGGGCGCGGGGGAGCTGTTTTTT	CASSLYTGGAGELFF
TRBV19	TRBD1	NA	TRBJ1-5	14	TGTGCCAGTAGGATCCCAGGGGGGAGTCAGCCCCAGCATTTT	CASRIPGGSQPQHF
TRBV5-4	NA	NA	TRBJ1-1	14	TGTGCCAGCGATCCGGGGGGTCGGAACACTGAAGCTTTCTTT	CASDPGGRNTEAFF
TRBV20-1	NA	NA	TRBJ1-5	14	TGCAGTGCTAGTAGGCAGTCTGACAATCAGCCCCAGCATTTT	CSASRQSDNQPQHF
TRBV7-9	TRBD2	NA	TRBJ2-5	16	TGTGCCAGCAGCCTCACGCGGGGGACCAGCCAAGAGACCCAGTACTTC	CASSLTRGTSQETQYF
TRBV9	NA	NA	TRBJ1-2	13	TGTGCCAGCAGCGTAGGACCCAACTATGGCTACACCTTC	CASSVGPNYGYTF
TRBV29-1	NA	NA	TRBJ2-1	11	TGCAGCCCCTTGATATACAATGAGCAGTTCTTC	CSPLIYNEQFF
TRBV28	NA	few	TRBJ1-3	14	TGTGCCAGCAGGAGGTCGGGGGCTGGAAACACCATATATTTT	CASRRSGAGNTIYF
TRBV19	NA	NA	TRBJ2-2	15	TGTGCCAGTAGTATGAGACAGGCTCGGGCCGGGGAGCTGTTTTTT	CASSMRQARAGELFF
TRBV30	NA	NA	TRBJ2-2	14	TGTGCCTGGAATGAGGGTCAGTTCACCGGGGAGCTGTTTTTT	CAWNEGQFTGELFF
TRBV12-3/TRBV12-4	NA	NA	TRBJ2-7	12	TGTGCCAGCAGTTTTCAGAGGGACGAGCAGTACTTC	CASSFQRDEQYF
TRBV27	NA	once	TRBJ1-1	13	TGTGCCAGCAGTTTAAGGGTTGGTACTGAAGCTTTCTTT	CASSLRVGTEAFF
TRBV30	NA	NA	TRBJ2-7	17	TGTGCCCTGGAATACCGGCAGTCGAAGTGGGGCTCCTACGAGCAGTACTTC	CALEYRQSKWGSYEQYF
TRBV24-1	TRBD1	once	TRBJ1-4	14	TGTGCCACCAGCGGCAGGGACAGTAATGAAAAACTGTTTTTT	CATSGRDSNEKLFF
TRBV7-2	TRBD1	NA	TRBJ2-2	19	TGTGCCAGCAGCTTAGAGGCCCCAGCAGGGGGACGATTCACCGGGGAGCTGTTTTTT	CASSLEAPAGGRFTGELFF
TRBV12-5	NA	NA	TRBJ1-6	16	TGTGCTAGTGGGCCAGGGGTGAGCTCCTATAATTCACCCCTCCACTTT	CASGPGVSSYNSPLHF
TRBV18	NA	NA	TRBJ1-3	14	TGTGCCAGCTCGGGTTGGGGCTCTGGAAACACCATATATTTT	CASSGWGSGNTIYF
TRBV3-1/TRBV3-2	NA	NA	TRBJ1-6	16	TGTGCCAGCAGCCAAGCGGTAGGCGGGTCCGGAGGACCCCTCCACTTT	CASSQAVGGSGGPLHF
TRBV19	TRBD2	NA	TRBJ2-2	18	TGTGCCAGTAGTATCATTCGGGAGGGAAGAAGGGCTGACGGAGAGCTGTTTTTT	CASSIIREGRRADGELFF
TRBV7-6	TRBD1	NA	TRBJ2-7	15	TGTGCCAGCAGTTCCGGGACAGGGGATACCTACGAGCAGTACTTC	CASSSGTGDTYEQYF
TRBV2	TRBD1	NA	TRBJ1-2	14	TGTGCCAGCACAGGACAGGGGTATAACTATGGCTACACCTTC	CASTGQGYNYGYTF
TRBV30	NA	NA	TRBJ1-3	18	TGTGCCTGGAGTCCAAGGGGACACGGGGTAGACTCTGGAAACACCATATATTTT	CAWSPRGHGVDSGNTIYF
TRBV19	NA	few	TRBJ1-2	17	TGTGCCAGTAGTATTTATCCCCCCAGCAGAGCTAACTATGGCTACACCTTC	CASSIYPPSRANYGYTF
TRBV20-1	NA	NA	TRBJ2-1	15	TGCAGTGCTAGTCGGGGGGACAGCTCCTACAATGAGCAGTTCTTC	CSASRGDSSYNEQFF
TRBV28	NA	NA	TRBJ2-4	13	TGTGCCAGCAGTTTGGATACAGAAAACATTCAGTACTTC	CASSLDTENIQYF
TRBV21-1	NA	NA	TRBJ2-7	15	TGTGCCAGCACCTCGAGACAGGGGGTTACCTACGAGCAGTACTTC	CASTSRQGVTYEQYF
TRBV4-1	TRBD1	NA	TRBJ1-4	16	TGCGCCAGCAGCCCAGCGGGGGACAGGGATAATGAAAAACTGTTTTTT	CASSPAGDRDNEKLFF
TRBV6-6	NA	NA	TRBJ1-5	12	TGTGCCAGCACAGATAGCAATCAGCCCCAGCATTTT	CASTDSNQPQHF
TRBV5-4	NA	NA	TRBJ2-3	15	TGTGCCACGAACGCGGGGGCCGCGAGTACAGATACGCAGTATTTT	CATNAGAASTDTQYF
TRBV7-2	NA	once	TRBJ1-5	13	TGTGCCAGCAGCTCCCGGGGGAATCAGCCCCAGCATTTT	CASSSRGNQPQHF
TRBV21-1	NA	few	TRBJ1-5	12	TGTGCCAGCACACTGATCAATCAGCCCCAGCATTTT	CASTLINQPQHF
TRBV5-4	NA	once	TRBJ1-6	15	TGTGCCAGCAGCTTGGGGGCAGGGGATGATTCACCCCTCCACTTT	CASSLGAGDDSPLHF
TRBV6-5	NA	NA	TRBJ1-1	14	TGTGCCAGCAGTTTTGCGGAGGCGCCCACTGAAGCTTTCTTT	CASSFAEAPTEAFF
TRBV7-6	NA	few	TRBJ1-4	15	TGTGCCAGCAGCTTAGGGGTACAGGATGGCGAAAAACTGTTTTTT	CASSLGVQDGEKLFF
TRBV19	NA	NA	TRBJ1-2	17	TGTGCCAGTAGTAATCCGACTGACGAGGGGTTGTTTTATGGCTACACCTTC	CASSNPTDEGLFYGYTF
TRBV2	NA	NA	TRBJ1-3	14	TGTGCCAGCAATCAGGAGGGTCCCGTAAACACCATATATTTT	CASNQEGPVNTIYF
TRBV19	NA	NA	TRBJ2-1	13	TGTGCCAGTAGTGGGCCCGACTACAATGAGCAGTTCTTC	CASSGPDYNEQFF
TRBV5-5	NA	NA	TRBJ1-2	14	TGTGCCAGCAGCTTAAGTGAGACACTTCATGGCTACACCTTC	CASSLSETLHGYTF
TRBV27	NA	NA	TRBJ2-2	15	TGTGCCAGCAGACCCGGAGGGGGAGCCACCGGGGAGCTGTTTTTT	CASRPGGGATGELFF
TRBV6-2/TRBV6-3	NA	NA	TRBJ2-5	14	TGTGCCAGCAGTTACGGGGGCAATCAAGAGACCCAGTACTTC	CASSYGGNQETQYF
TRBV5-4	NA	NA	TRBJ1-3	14	TGTGCCAGCAGCTCCAGGGGATCTGGAAACACCATATATTTT	CASSSRGSGNTIYF
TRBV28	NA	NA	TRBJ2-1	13	TGTGCCAGCGCGGGGGCTAGAGACAATGAGCAGTTCTTC	CASAGARDNEQFF
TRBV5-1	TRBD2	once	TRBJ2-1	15	TGCGCCAGCAGCCCGGGGACTACCCCCTACAATGAGCAGTTCTTC	CASSPGTTPYNEQFF
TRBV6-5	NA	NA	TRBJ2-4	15	TGTGCCAGCAGTTTAGGGGCACTAGCCAAAAACATTCAGTACTTC	CASSLGALAKNIQYF
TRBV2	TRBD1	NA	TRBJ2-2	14	TGTGCCAGCAGGATGACAGGGTACACCGGGGAGCTGTTTTTT	CASRMTGYTGELFF
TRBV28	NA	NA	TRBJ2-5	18	TGTGCCAGCAGTTTCCAACGGGCCATCCACAGAACCCAAGAGACCCAGTACTTC	CASSFQRAIHRTQETQYF
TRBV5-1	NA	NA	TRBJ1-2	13	TGCGCCAGCAGCGTGGACAGCAACTATGGCTACACCTTC	CASSVDSNYGYTF
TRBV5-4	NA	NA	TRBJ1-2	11	TGTGCCAGCAGCTCTACCTATGGCTACACCTTC	CASSSTYGYTF
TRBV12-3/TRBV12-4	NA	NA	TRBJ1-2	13	TGTGCCAGCGCGGGACACCGAAGAGGGGGCTACACCTTC	CASAGHRRGGYTF
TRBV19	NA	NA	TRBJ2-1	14	TGTGCCAGTAGTATAGAGATCAGACTCAATGAGCAGTTCTTC	CASSIEIRLNEQFF
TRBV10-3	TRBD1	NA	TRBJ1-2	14	TGTGCCTCCACAGGGGGCGAATCCCGCTATAGCTACACCTTC	CASTGGESRYSYTF
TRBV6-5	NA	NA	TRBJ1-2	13	TGTGCCAGCAGTCGGATCCTTACCTATGGCTACACCTTC	CASSRILTYGYTF
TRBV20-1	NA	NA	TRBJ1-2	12	TGCAGTGCTAGTAGTGGGGAGGATGGCTACACCTTC	CSASSGEDGYTF
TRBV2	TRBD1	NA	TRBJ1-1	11	TGTGCCAGCAGTGAAACAGGGGGAACTTTCTTT	CASSETGGTFF
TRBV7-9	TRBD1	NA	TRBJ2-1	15	TGTGCCAGCAGTACAGGGGAGAGGGTCGGCAATGAGCAGTTCTTC	CASSTGERVGNEQFF
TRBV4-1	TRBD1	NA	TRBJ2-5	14	TGCGCCAGCAGCCAAGGGGACAGGGCGGAGACCCAGTACTTC	CASSQGDRAETQYF
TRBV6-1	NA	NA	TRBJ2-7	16	TGTGCCAGCAGTGAAGGGGACTGGGCTGGCTCCTACGAGCAGTACTTC	CASSEGDWAGSYEQYF
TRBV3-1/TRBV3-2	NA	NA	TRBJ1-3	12	TGTGCCAGCAGCCAAGAGGGGAGTAAACCCATTTTT	CASSQEGSKPIF